This TCR beta chain emerged from a study of CD8 T cells in ankylosing spondylitis (dated by TCRdb to about 2017). Turning to the overall study: The study set out to find disease-linked TCR variants by profiling T cell receptor beta repertoires in ankylosing spondylitis patients and healthy donors. Samples of peripheral blood were taken, and for ankylosing spondylitis patients, synovial fluid was collected as well. The whole study cohort included under 140 healthy donors and 25 or so ankylosing spondylitis patients.

CDR1 and CDR2 are drawn from the germline V gene: MNHEY, SVGAGI. The CDR3 numbers 15 residues from cysteine through phenylalanine. Solely the CDR3 DNA is kept, with 45 bases framed from the first base. V loses 5 bases at its end and J loses 3 bases; junction bases beyond the gene matches: 5. Remarks on this clonotype: It has no known antigen specificity. Base qualities are not provided; no much larger clone lies one nucleotide away.

What the research found in general, with its limitations: Blood from ankylosing spondylitis patients appeared to be characterized by a TCR beta motif made up of fewer than ten highly homologous amino acid variants. Significant enrichment of the disease-linked clones was reported in matched synovial fluid samples from ankylosing spondylitis patients. A CD8+ phenotype was shown by the disease-linked clones, which were found at relatively low frequencies in peripheral blood. Some motif variants had previously been reported in the synovial fluid and blood of reactive arthritis patients, which suggests shared mechanisms of disease initiation.

TCRdb records Illumina HiSeq 2500 as the sequencer. Quantitative 5'-RACE with molecular barcodes was the method used to prepare the TCR beta libraries. As for how the authors treated the data: Disease-linked TCR variants were identified with a new computational method built on a probabilistic model of VDJ rearrangement. TCRdb reprocessing: public reads trimmed at Q25 with fastp, clones called with MiXCR, in-frame beta chains kept. Each record represents a unique CDR3 protein, reported with the most common genes and DNA among its rows. TCRdb, not the original authors, processed these V and J calls. A total of some 270,000 distinct CDR3 sequences appear in this sample, 15% to 20% of them only once. The top ten clonotypes cover about a third of the sample.

Sequencing input: blood, either unsorted or a sorted T cell fraction (not recorded which). The sequence links TRBV6-5 to TRBJ2-5, with 11 bases aligning to TRBD2. The receptor was isolated from a male donor with ankylosing spondylitis or in good health (not recorded which). The nucleotide sequence reads as follows: TGTGCCAGCAGTCTACTAGCGGGAGAGAAAGAGACCCAGTACTTC. Translated, this is CASSLLAGEKETQYF.